This T cell receptor beta chain appears in the sequencing data of a study of blood T cell repertoires in COVID-19. Study-level information: T cells, B-cell-depleted T cells, or PBMCs supplied cDNA or gDNA.

In the authors' workflow: Amplification with reference gene primers provided the estimates of nucleated cell counts. Repertoires were generated with immunoSEQ multiplex PCR, while TCRdb's copy carries only in-frame clones and drops some. V, J and clone size are those of that table, while D and trimming were read from the DNA. The profile shows roughly 500,000 clones, around nine tenths of them singletons. Participants had their cohort set by participant-reported clinical history. Trimming shortened V by 5 bases and J by 4 bases, and 11 bases separated the two germline ends. The CDR3 loop spans 14 amino acids. Germline values: CDR1 LNHDA, CDR2 SQIVND (reference sequence).

The clonotype comes from an older woman who had recovered from COVID-19. The V call is TRBV19, the J call TRBJ1-4; D ambiguous. Sequencing was done on a sample of PBMCs or T cells enriched from blood (not recorded which). The CDR3 region is CASSRLGSNEKLFF. The CDR3, as DNA: TGTGCCAGTAGTCGACTGGGTAGTAATGAAAAACTGTTTTTT. Supplemented by reference TRBV19 and TRBJ1-4, the full variable domain reads DGGITQSPKYLFRKEGQNVTLSCEQNLNHDAMYWYRQDPGQGLRLIYYSQIVNDFQKGDIAEGYSVSREKKESFPLTVTSAQKNPTAFYLCASSRLGSNEKLFFGSGTQLSVL.